The clone carrying this T cell receptor (beta chain) was detected ten times or more. Its cognate antigen is unknown. Production of TCR cDNA was by 5'RACE template switching, which also added a universal primer site and UMIs. TCRdb recomputed calls from the 5' RACE reads with MiXCR, one row per CDR3 protein. The profile shows tens of thousands of distinct CDR3 sequences, about 7.2% of them singletons. The source of the sample is a study of T cells after yellow fever vaccination. General study points: Clones that expanded after primary vaccination mostly reappeared after the booster (roughly 96% CD4, approximately 85% CD8). Just a small share of clonotypes turned up in the CD4 compartment as well as the CD8 compartment. The secondary T-cell response peaked on day 5, not day 15, but was weaker.

The sequencing here drew on CD8+ T cells sorted from PBMCs, taken approximately 11 days after the first yellow fever vaccination. The source is a man between 18 and 29 years old who received the YFV17D yellow fever vaccine.

This CDR3 is CSVEVSGGFLTYNEQFF. CDR3 DNA sequence: TGCAGCGTTGAAGTTAGCGGGGGGTTCTTGACCTACAATGAGCAGTTCTTC. The genes are TRBV29-1 and TRBJ2-1; TRBD2 matches at 10 bases. CDR1 is SQVTM and CDR2 is ANQGSEA in the germline V gene. The length of the CDR3 is 17 residues. V trimming: 1 base; J trimming: 2 bases; junction bases outside the gene matches: 8.